This T cell receptor (beta chain) was documented in a study of cytomegalovirus exposure and HLA in healthy donors. Comments on this clone: The antigen remains unidentified.

Sequencing used immunoSEQ multiplex PCR; TCRdb keeps in-frame clones, though not all of them. The sample comprises about 240,000 clones, around 85% of which are singletons, and around 1.2% rests with the top ten. Study-wide findings and caveats: Most TCR sequences proved rare, with some public TCRs found in many donors.

Sequenced input: PBMCs. The TCR comes from a woman younger than 45 in good health and CMV-seropositive.

For the CDR3, the DNA is TGTGCCATCAGTGTAACAGGGCCGAACACCGGGGAGCTGTTTTTT. This gives the protein CAISVTGPNTGELFF. The chain joins TRBV10-3 to TRBJ2-2; a possible D gene is TRBD1 (6 bases). This CDR3 is 15 amino acids long. V lost 4 bases and J 0 bases, leaving 9 bases between the germline ends. Germline-derived CDR1 and CDR2 are ENHRY and SYGVKD.